This TCR beta chain stems from a study of cytomegalovirus exposure and HLA in healthy donors. Study at large: Tens of millions of unique TCRs from HLA-typed donors were held in an early release of data. General study results and limits: In a later analysis, a genetic analysis reported fewer productive-TCR N-insertions in an Asian-associated ancestry cluster than the cohort average. Most subjects' HLA-A and HLA-B alleles were reportedly predicted from TCR beta sequences.

PCR amplification relied on 60 Vbeta primers (plus 13 Jbeta primers). Clones were sequenced by immunoSEQ multiplex PCR, and TCRdb holds only the in-frame ones, with some missing. The table records more than 110,000 clones, about three quarters of them present only once. Concerning this clone itself: Its antigen is not identified.

The clonotype was recovered from a male donor in good health and CMV-seropositive. Material: PBMCs.

In nucleotides, the CDR3 is TGTGCCAGCGGGCCCCAGGGGGAGAACACTGAAGCTTTCTTT. It yields the protein CASGPQGENTEAFF. This chain uses TRBV6-5 with TRBJ1-1; 7 bases map to TRBD1. Germline V gene data show CDR1 as MNHEY and CDR2 as SVGAGI. This CDR3 comprises 14 residues. V gave up 8 bases and J gave up 1 base; unmatched junction bases: 7.